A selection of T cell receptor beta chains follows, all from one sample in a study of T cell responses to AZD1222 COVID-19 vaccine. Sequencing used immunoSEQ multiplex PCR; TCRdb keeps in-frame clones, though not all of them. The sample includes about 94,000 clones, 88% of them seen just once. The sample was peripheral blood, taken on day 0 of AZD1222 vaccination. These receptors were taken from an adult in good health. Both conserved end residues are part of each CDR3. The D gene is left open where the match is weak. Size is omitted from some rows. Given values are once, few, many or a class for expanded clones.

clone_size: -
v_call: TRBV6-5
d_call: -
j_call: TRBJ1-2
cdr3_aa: CASSYGRPYGYTF
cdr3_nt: TGTGCCAGCAGTTACGGCAGACCCTATGGCTACACCTTC

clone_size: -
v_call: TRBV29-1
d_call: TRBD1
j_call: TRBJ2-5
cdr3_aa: CSVSPGQGFGETQYF
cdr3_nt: TGCAGCGTGAGCCCGGGACAGGGGTTCGGAGAGACCCAGTACTTC

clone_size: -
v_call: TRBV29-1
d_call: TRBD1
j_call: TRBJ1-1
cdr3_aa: CSVPTGANRGTEAFF
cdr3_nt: TGCAGCGTGCCGACAGGGGCTAACCGGGGCACTGAAGCTTTCTTT

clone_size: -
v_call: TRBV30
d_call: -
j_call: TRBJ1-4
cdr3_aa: CACTPTATMGKLFF
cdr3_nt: TGTGCCTGTACTCCGACAGCTACTATGGGGAAACTGTTTTTT

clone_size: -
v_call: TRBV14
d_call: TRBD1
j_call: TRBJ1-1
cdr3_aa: CASSQGHRGYMNTEAFF
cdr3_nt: TGTGCCAGCAGCCAAGGCCACAGGGGCTACATGAACACTGAAGCTTTCTTT

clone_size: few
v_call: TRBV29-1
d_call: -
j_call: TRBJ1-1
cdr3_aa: CSVQGHTEAFF
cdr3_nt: TGCAGCGTACAGGGTCATACTGAAGCTTTCTTT

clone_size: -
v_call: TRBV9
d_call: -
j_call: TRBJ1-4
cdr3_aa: CASSVGLLGEKLFF
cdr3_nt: TGTGCCAGCAGCGTAGGGCTCCTAGGTGAAAAACTGTTTTTT

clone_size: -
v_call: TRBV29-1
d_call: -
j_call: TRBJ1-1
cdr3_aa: CSVGGINTEAFF
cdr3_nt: TGCAGCGTTGGAGGGATTAACACTGAAGCTTTCTTT

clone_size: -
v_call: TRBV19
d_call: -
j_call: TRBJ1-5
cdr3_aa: CASSRGFNQPQHF
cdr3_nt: TGTGCCAGTAGTCGGGGGTTCAATCAGCCCCAGCATTTT

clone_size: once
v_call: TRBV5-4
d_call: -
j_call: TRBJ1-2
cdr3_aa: CASSLSRNYGYTF
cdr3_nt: TGTGCCAGCAGCTTGTCCCGGAACTATGGCTACACCTTC

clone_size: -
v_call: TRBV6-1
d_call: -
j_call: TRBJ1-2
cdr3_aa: CASSDRGGYGYTF
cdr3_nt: TGTGCCAGCAGTGACAGGGGCGGCTATGGCTACACCTTC

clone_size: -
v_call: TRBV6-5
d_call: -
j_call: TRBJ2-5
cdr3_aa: CASRAQGGETQYF
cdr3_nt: TGTGCCAGCAGAGCACAGGGAGGAGAGACCCAGTACTTC

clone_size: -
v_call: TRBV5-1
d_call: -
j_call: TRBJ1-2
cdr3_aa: CASSLPGPGGKGYTF
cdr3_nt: TGCGCCAGCAGCTTGCCGGGACCGGGAGGGAAGGGCTACACCTTC

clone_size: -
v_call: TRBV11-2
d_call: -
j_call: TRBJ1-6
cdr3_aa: CASSLEAGDNSPLHF
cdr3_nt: TGTGCCAGCAGCTTAGAAGCTGGGGATAATTCACCCCTCCACTTT

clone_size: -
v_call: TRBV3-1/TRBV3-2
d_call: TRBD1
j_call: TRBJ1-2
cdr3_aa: CASSQGPRDRRGYGYTF
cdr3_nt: TGTGCCAGCAGCCAAGGTCCCCGGGACAGGAGGGGCTATGGCTACACCTTC

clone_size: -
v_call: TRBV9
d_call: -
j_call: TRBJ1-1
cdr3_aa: CASSAQGDTEAFF
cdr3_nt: TGTGCCAGCAGCGCACAGGGAGACACTGAAGCTTTCTTT

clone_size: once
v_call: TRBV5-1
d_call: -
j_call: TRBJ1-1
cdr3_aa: CASSLVSPRNTEAFF
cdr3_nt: TGCGCCAGCAGCTTGGTCAGTCCCCGGAACACTGAAGCTTTCTTT

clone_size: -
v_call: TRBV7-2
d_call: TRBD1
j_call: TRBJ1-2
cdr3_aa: CASSLAGTGPGGYTF
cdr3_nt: TGTGCCAGCAGCTTAGCAGGGACAGGGCCGGGGGGCTACACCTTC

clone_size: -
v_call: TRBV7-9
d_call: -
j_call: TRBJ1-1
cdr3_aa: CASSLVGGLAFF
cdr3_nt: TGTGCCAGCAGCTTAGTTGGTGGCCTAGCTTTCTTT

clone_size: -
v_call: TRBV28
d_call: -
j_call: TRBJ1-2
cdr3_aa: CASENNRGYTF
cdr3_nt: TGTGCCAGCGAAAATAATAGGGGCTACACCTTC

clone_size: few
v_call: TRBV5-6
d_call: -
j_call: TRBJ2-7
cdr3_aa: CASSSTGRYEQYF
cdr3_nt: TGTGCCAGCAGCTCTACAGGCCGCTACGAGCAGTACTTC

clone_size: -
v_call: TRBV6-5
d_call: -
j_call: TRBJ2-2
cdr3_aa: CASGPRQGSTGELFF
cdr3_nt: TGTGCCAGCGGCCCGAGGCAGGGAAGCACCGGGGAGCTGTTTTTT

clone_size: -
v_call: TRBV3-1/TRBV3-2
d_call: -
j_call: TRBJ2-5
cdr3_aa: CASSQDYRSWETQYF
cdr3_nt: TGTGCCAGCAGCCAAGATTATAGATCCTGGGAGACCCAGTACTTC

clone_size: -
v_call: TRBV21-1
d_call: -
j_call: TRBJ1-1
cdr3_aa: CASSPRGYGSSEAFF
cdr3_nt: TGTGCCAGCAGCCCCCGGGGGTATGGGTCCTCTGAAGCTTTCTTT

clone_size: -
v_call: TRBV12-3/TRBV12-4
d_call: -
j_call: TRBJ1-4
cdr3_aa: CASGMEYEKLFF
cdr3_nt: TGTGCCAGCGGCATGGAGTATGAAAAACTGTTTTTT

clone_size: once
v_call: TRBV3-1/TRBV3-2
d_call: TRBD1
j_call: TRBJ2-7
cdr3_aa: CASRTGQGAYEQYF
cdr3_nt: TGTGCCAGCCGCACGGGACAGGGGGCCTACGAGCAGTACTTC

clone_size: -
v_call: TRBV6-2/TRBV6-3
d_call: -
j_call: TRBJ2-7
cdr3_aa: CASSSTVYEQYF
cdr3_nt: TGTGCCAGCAGTTCTACCGTCTACGAGCAGTACTTC

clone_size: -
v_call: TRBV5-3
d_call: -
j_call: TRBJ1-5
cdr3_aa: CARSALGWGGNQPQHF
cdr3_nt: TGTGCCAGAAGCGCCCTAGGATGGGGGGGCAATCAGCCCCAGCATTTT

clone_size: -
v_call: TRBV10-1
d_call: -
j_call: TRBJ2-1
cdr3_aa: CASSELQDSCSYNEQFF
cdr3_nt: TGCGCCAGCAGTGAGTTGCAGGACAGCTGCTCCTACAATGAGCAGTTCTTC